This T cell receptor beta chain originates from a study of T cell changes during pregnancy in multiple sclerosis. Data came from immunoSEQ multiplex PCR; TCRdb stores just in-frame clones and leaves some out. The sample yields almost 40,000 clones, approximately 90% seen once. The sequence came from a female donor in good health, enrolled as a control in a pregnancy study. The sample here was CD4+ T cells from peripheral blood mononuclear cells, taken in the third trimester of pregnancy.

CDR3 in amino acids: CASSLGTGNTEAFF. The CDR3 DNA reads TGCGCCAGCAGCTTGGGTACAGGGAACACTGAAGCTTTCTTT. The gene calls are TRBV5-1 and TRBJ1-1, with D possibly TRBD1 on 5 matching bases. Trimming took off 0 bases at V and 1 base at J, with 7 bases between the two ends. Germline-derived CDR1 and CDR2 are SGHRS and YFSETQ. This CDR3 is built from 14 residues.